The 11 T cell receptor beta chains presented below share a single source sample, sequenced in a study of T cell responses to AZD1222 COVID-19 vaccine. Sequencing was performed with immunoSEQ multiplex PCR; in TCRdb, only in-frame clones are kept and a portion is missing. This sample has around 45,000 clones, with about 92% found just once. Sequenced here: peripheral blood, sampled 28 days after the second AZD1222 dose. The origin of the receptors is an adult who received the AZD1222 COVID-19 vaccine.

The CDR3 DNA is TGTGCCAGCAGCGCTGGCATCTGGGGTGAACAGCCCCAGCATTTT. This sequence encodes CASSAGIWGEQPQHF. This rearrangement joins TRBV9 to TRBJ1-5, with D unresolved. The CDR3 runs 15 residues. Trimming removed 3 bases from V and 7 bases from J, with 17 bases in between. The germline CDR1 and CDR2 sequences are SGDLS and YYNGEE.

This chain links TRBV12-5 with TRBJ2-1; D is ambiguous. The V gene's germline CDR1 is LGHNT and CDR2 FRNRAP. V lost 7 bases and J lost 6, with 10 bases in between. The CDR3 loop spans 12 amino acids. CDR3 region: CASAPALNEQFF. CDR3 sequence (DNA): TGTGCTAGTGCCCCCGCTCTCAATGAGCAGTTCTTC. Variable domain in full (rest from reference TRBV12-5 and TRBJ2-1): DARVTQTPRHKVTEMGQEVTMRCQPILGHNTVFWYRQTMMQGLELLAYFRNRAPLDDSGMPKDRFSAEMPDATLATLKIQPSEPRDSAVYFCASAPALNEQFFGPGTRLTVL.

The chain joins TRBV7-6 to TRBJ2-7, with D perhaps matching TRBD2 (7 bases). Trimming removed 5 bases from V and 3 bases from J, with 20 bases in between. This CDR3 has 16 residues. The germline gives CDR1 SGHVS, CDR2 FNYEAQ. The CDR3 sequence: CASSQGLGGASYEQYF. The CDR3 DNA reads TGTGCCAGCAGCCAAGGGTTGGGGGGGGCAAGCTACGAGCAGTACTTC. Full variable domain (remainder filled in from reference TRBV7-6 and TRBJ2-7): GAGVSQSPRYKVTKRGQDVALRCDPISGHVSLYWYRQALGQGPEFLTYFNYEAQQDKSGLPNDRFSAERPEGSISTLTIQRTEQRDSAMYRCASSQGLGGASYEQYFGPGTRLTVT.

Comment on this clone: One end of the junction is discordant with germline, which a read error may explain. The chain uses TRBV11-3 and TRBJ1-1; tentatively, D is TRBD1 (5 bases). The CDR3 loop spans 13 amino acids. The germline V gene encodes CDR1 SGHNT and CDR2 YENEEA. CDR3 loop: CASSLRQNAEAFF. Written as DNA, the CDR3 is TGTGCCAGCAGCCTCCGACAGAACGCTGAAGCTTTCTTT. The whole variable domain, filled in from reference TRBV11-3 and TRBJ1-1, reads EAGVVQSPRYKIIEKKQPVAFWCNPISGHNTLYWYLQNLGQGPELLIRYENEEAVDDSQLPKDRFSAERLKGVDSTLKIQPAELGDSAVYLCASSLRQNAEAFFGQGTRLTVV.

This chain links TRBV12-3 or TRBV12-4 with TRBJ1-2; D ambiguous. The CDR3 runs to 13 residues. V lost 1 base to trimming and J lost 7 bases, with 10 bases between them. CDR3 DNA: TGTGCCAGCAGTTTAGGCGGTCTATTTGGCTACACCTTC. Translation: CASSLGGLFGYTF.

The rearrangement links TRBV6-2 or TRBV6-3 to TRBJ1-1, with D possibly TRBD1 on 6 matching bases. Germline V gives CDR1 MNHEY, CDR2 SVGEGT. Trimming left V 6 bases short and J 2 bases short, with 10 bases between. This CDR3 spans 13 amino acids. In DNA, the CDR3 is TGTGCCAGCAGCCCCAGGGGAAACACTGAAGCTTTCTTT. Translating gives CASSPRGNTEAFF.

The rearrangement uses TRBV6-5 and TRBJ1-2, with D maybe TRBD1 (5 bases). Germline V gene lookup returns CDR1 MNHEY and CDR2 SVGAGI. The CDR3 contains 13 residues. V lost 5 bases, J lost 3 bases, and 10 bases lay in between. The CDR3 spells CASSPTVDYGYTF. Written as DNA, the CDR3 is TGTGCCAGCAGTCCGACAGTGGACTATGGCTACACCTTC.

A single count supports this clone. The J gene is TRBJ2-2, the V gene TRBV21-1; the table calls TRBD2, which could not be checked here. TRBV21-1 is a pseudogene. The CDR3 extends over 13 amino acids. CDR3 protein: CASEPGDTGELFF. Written as DNA, the CDR3 is TGTGCCAGCGAACCCGGGGACACCGGGGAGCTGTTTTTT.

The J gene is TRBJ1-6, the V gene TRBV10-1, with 7 bases identical to TRBD1. V trimming: 2 bases; J trimming: 3 bases; junction bases outside the gene matches: 4. CDR3 size: 16 residues. Looked up from germline, CDR1 is WNHNN and CDR2 is SYGVQD (reference sequence). Here the CDR3 reads CASSEDRALYNSPLHF. The CDR3 region has the DNA TGCGCCAGCAGTGAGGACAGGGCCCTCTATAATTCACCCCTCCACTTT.

The chain uses TRBV9 and TRBJ2-2, with D unresolved. V was shortened by 4 bases and J by 5 bases, with 6 bases between the two germline ends. This CDR3 spans 12 amino acids. Germline V lookup: CDR1 SGDLS, CDR2 YYNGEE. The CDR3 DNA sequence: TGTGCCAGCAGCCTTTCGACCGGGGAGCTGTTTTTT. It codes for CASSLSTGELFF.

CDR3 nucleotides: TGTGCCAGCAGTGCTGTCGGGACAGGGCGGAGGGCTTTCTTT. It is translated as CASSAVGTGRRAFF. The rearrangement links TRBV25-1 to TRBJ1-1, with 9 bases fitting TRBD1. With 4 bases clipped from V and 11 bases from J, the junction kept 11 bases outside the gene matches. The V gene's germline CDR1 is MGHDK and CDR2 SYGVNS. This CDR3 spans 14 amino acids.